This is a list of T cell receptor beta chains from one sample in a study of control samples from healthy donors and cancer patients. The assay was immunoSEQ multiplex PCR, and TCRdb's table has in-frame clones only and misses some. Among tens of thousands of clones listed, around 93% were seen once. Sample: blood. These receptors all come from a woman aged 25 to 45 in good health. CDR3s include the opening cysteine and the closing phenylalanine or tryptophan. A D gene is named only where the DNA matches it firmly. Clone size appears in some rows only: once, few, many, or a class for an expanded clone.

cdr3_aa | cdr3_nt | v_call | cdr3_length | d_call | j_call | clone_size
CASSQRPYRERWASGGLRAEQFF | TGCGCCAGCAGTCAACGGCCTTACAGGGAAAGGTGGGCTAGCGGGGGGCTTCGGGCGGAGCAGTTCTTC | TRBV23-1 | 23 | TRBD2 | TRBJ2-1 | NA
CASSEATNEKLFF | TGTGCCAGTTCGGAAGCAACTAATGAAAAACTGTTTTTT | TRBV19 | 13 | NA | TRBJ1-4 | NA
CASNLGLGGYTF | TGTGCCAGCAATTTAGGCCTTGGTGGCTACACCTTC | TRBV28 | 12 | NA | TRBJ1-2 | NA
CASNPGPRADTQYF | TGCGCCAGCAACCCCGGGCCGCGGGCAGATACGCAGTATTTT | TRBV5-1 | 14 | NA | TRBJ2-3 | NA
CAWNDAGYSTDTQYF | TGTGCCTGGAACGATGCCGGGTATAGCACAGATACGCAGTATTTT | TRBV30 | 15 | NA | TRBJ2-3 | NA
CASSLTGLTNNYGYTF | TGTGCCAGCAGCTTGACAGGACTGACGAATAACTATGGCTACACCTTC | TRBV7-9 | 16 | NA | TRBJ1-2 | NA
CASSLGPYSNQPQHF | TGTGCCAGTAGCCTGGGTCCCTATAGCAATCAGCCCCAGCATTTT | TRBV19 | 15 | NA | TRBJ1-5 | NA
CASSLSPGPGGSNYGYTF | TGTGCCAGCAGTCTATCACCGGGTCCAGGGGGATCTAACTATGGCTACACCTTC | TRBV6-6 | 18 | TRBD1 | TRBJ1-2 | NA
CASSIGPTTSNQPQHF | TGTGCCAGTAGTATTGGTCCAACTACTAGCAATCAGCCCCAGCATTTT | TRBV19 | 16 | NA | TRBJ1-5 | NA
CSASRDEKLFF | TGCAGTGCTAGTAGGGATGAAAAACTGTTTTTT | TRBV20-1 | 11 | NA | TRBJ1-4 | NA
CASSPPQREETQYF | TGTGCCAGCAGCCCGCCCCAAAGGGAAGAGACCCAGTACTTC | TRBV13 | 14 | NA | TRBJ2-5 | NA
CAFGSTLTGELFF | TGTGCCTTCGGGAGTACTTTGACCGGGGAGCTGTTTTTT | TRBV7-2 | 13 | NA | TRBJ2-2 | NA
CSVPTPNEQFF | TGCAGCGTCCCCACCCCCAATGAGCAGTTCTTC | TRBV29-1 | 11 | NA | TRBJ2-1 | NA
CASSVTDTQYF | TGTGCCAGCAGTGTCACAGATACGCAGTATTTT | TRBV2 | 11 | NA | TRBJ2-3 | once
CASTRGNTEAFF | TGTGCCAGCACTCGGGGGAACACTGAAGCTTTCTTT | TRBV6-6 | 12 | NA | TRBJ1-1 | NA
CASGPGRTGSGGYTF | TGTGCTAGTGGTCCAGGACGTACAGGGAGTGGCGGCTACACCTTC | TRBV12-5 | 15 | NA | TRBJ1-2 | NA
CATRRINYGYTF | TGTGCCACTAGGAGGATAAACTATGGCTACACCTTC | TRBV6-5 | 12 | NA | TRBJ1-2 | once
CASSEAHLGQLGLNEKLFF | TGTGCCAGCAGTGAAGCGCACCTCGGACAGCTTGGACTGAATGAAAAACTGTTTTTT | TRBV6-1 | 19 | NA | TRBJ1-4 | NA
CASTFRGLDGYTF | TGTGCCAGCACCTTCAGGGGGCTCGATGGCTACACCTTC | TRBV28 | 13 | TRBD1 | TRBJ1-2 | NA
CASSHQLPIAGGSTDTQYF | TGTGCCAGCAGCCATCAACTCCCAATAGCGGGGGGGAGCACAGATACGCAGTATTTT | TRBV4-2 | 19 | TRBD2 | TRBJ2-3 | once
CANCQTPSSGETQYF | TGCGCCAACTGCCAGACCCCCTCTAGCGGGGAGACCCAGTACTTC | TRBV23-1 | 15 | TRBD2 | TRBJ2-5 | once
CASSTSGGGPHEQYF | TGTGCCAGTAGTACCTCAGGGGGCGGTCCCCACGAGCAGTACTTC | TRBV19 | 15 | TRBD1 | TRBJ2-7 | NA
CASSSPEGPYAYF | TGCGCCAGCAGCTCGCCTGAGGGGCCTTATGCGTATTTT | TRBV4-1 | 13 | NA | TRBJ2-3 | NA
CASRKPGQGVEPQHF | TGTGCCAGCAGAAAACCGGGACAGGGTGTTGAGCCCCAGCATTTT | TRBV6-5 | 15 | TRBD1 | TRBJ1-5 | NA
CASRGPTDYGYTF | TGTGCCAGCAGAGGACCGACGGACTATGGCTACACCTTC | TRBV7-8 | 13 | NA | TRBJ1-2 | NA
CASSFGGRPNTGELFF | TGTGCCAGCAGCTTTGGGGGCCGGCCGAACACCGGGGAGCTGTTTTTT | TRBV7-9 | 16 | NA | TRBJ2-2 | NA
CASSVAGNLAKNIQYF | TGTGCCAGCAGCGTAGCGGGGAACCTAGCCAAAAACATTCAGTACTTC | TRBV9 | 16 | NA | TRBJ2-4 | NA
CASAPGTNTEAFF | TGTGCCAGCGCTCCGGGAACGAACACTGAAGCTTTCTTT | TRBV5-6 | 13 | NA | TRBJ1-1 | NA
CASGPHRGNGYTF | TGTGCCAGCGGCCCGCACAGGGGGAATGGCTACACCTTC | TRBV7-2 | 13 | TRBD1 | TRBJ1-2 | NA
CASSSQGGQRAFF | TGTGCCAGCAGCTCACAAGGGGGCCAACGGGCTTTCTTT | TRBV7-3 | 13 | TRBD1 | TRBJ1-1 | NA
CASSRLKTDPNYGYTF | TGTGCCAGCAGTCGACTTAAGACAGATCCAAACTATGGCTACACCTTC | TRBV2 | 16 | NA | TRBJ1-2 | NA
CASSGADSYADNYGYTF | TGTGCCAGCAGCGGGGCCGACAGCTATGCCGACAACTATGGCTACACCTTC | TRBV5-8 | 17 | NA | TRBJ1-2 | NA
CASSKEKGDRTNTGELFF | TGTGCCAGCAGCAAAGAGAAGGGGGACAGAACGAACACCGGGGAGCTGTTTTTT | TRBV21-1 | 18 | NA | TRBJ2-2 | NA
CASSMPGGSPLHF | TGTGCCAGTAGTATGCCAGGGGGTTCACCCCTCCACTTT | TRBV19 | 13 | TRBD1 | TRBJ1-6 | NA
CASSFFREETQYF | TGTGCCAGCAGCTTCTTTCGCGAGGAGACCCAGTACTTC | TRBV7-2 | 13 | NA | TRBJ2-5 | once
CASSSWEVSYGYTF | TGCGCCAGCAGCTCGTGGGAGGTCTCCTATGGCTACACCTTC | TRBV5-1 | 14 | NA | TRBJ1-2 | NA
CASSSGGAGGYTF | TGTGCCAGCAGTTCGGGGGGCGCGGGAGGCTACACCTTC | TRBV28 | 13 | NA | TRBJ1-2 | NA
CASSLAGSNSPLHF | TGCGCCAGCAGCCTCGCGGGATCTAATTCACCCCTCCACTTT | TRBV5-1 | 14 | NA | TRBJ1-6 | NA
CASSEQGDNEKLFF | TGTGCCAGCAGTGAGCAGGGAGACAATGAAAAACTGTTTTTT | TRBV6-2/TRBV6-3 | 14 | NA | TRBJ1-4 | NA
CASSEVNSPQAFF | TGTGCCAGCAGTGAAGTTAACAGTCCTCAAGCTTTCTTT | TRBV2 | 13 | NA | TRBJ1-1 | NA
CASSPRGYGNEKLFF | TGTGCCAGCAGCCCTCGAGGGTATGGTAATGAAAAACTGTTTTTT | TRBV7-6 | 15 | NA | TRBJ1-4 | NA
CASSSGASEAFF | TGTGCCAGCAGCTCAGGGGCGTCTGAAGCTTTCTTT | TRBV13 | 12 | NA | TRBJ1-1 | NA
CATSDLGQGNTGELFF | TGTGCCACCAGTGATTTGGGGCAGGGGAACACCGGGGAGCTGTTTTTT | TRBV24-1 | 16 | NA | TRBJ2-2 | NA
CASTPSGTSGGAWYEQFF | TGTGCCAGCACCCCTTCCGGGACTAGCGGGGGGGCGTGGTATGAGCAGTTCTTC | TRBV7-9 | 18 | TRBD2 | TRBJ2-1 | once
CAWGDRAEQFF | TGTGCCTGGGGGGACAGGGCTGAGCAGTTCTTC | TRBV30 | 11 | TRBD1 | TRBJ2-1 | NA
CAWNLNTEAFF | TGTGCCTGGAACTTGAACACTGAAGCTTTCTTT | TRBV30 | 11 | NA | TRBJ1-1 | once